The sequence of this T cell receptor beta chain was determined in a study of early T cells in non-severe SARS-CoV-2 infection. As for the study in general: Sequenced material consisted of bulk RNA (from unsorted whole blood), and chains were unpaired.

Per germline, CDR1 SGHRS and CDR2 YFSETQ. The ends were cut back, 5 bases at V and 0 bases at J, with 25 bases in the middle. This CDR3 is 19 amino acids long. Attachment of unique molecular identifiers to individual cDNA molecules was performed. TCRdb passed the 5' RACE reads through MiXCR, listing each CDR3 protein once. There are over 25,000 distinct CDR3 sequences in the sample; around 4.4% occur only once, and 9% to 14% lies in the top ten. This clonotype appeared many times. The chain couples TRBV5-1 to TRBJ2-3; D is tentatively TRBD1 or TRBD2 (6 bases each). The source material was whole blood. This receptor was taken from an adult who was a healthcare worker with PCR-confirmed SARS-CoV-2 infection or an uninfected control (not recorded which). CDR3 residues: CASSRGHGRSGPSTDTQYF. CDR3 in DNA: TGCGCCAGCAGTCGGGGACACGGCCGGAGCGGGCCTAGCACAGATACGCAGTATTTT.